The T cell receptor (beta chain) under discussion was sequenced for a study of blood T cell repertoires in COVID-19. Study-level information: Samples of COVID-19 (acute and convalescent) were obtained from the United States, Italy and Spain. The cDNA or gDNA used as material had been derived from T cells, B-cell-depleted T cells, or PBMCs.

Authors' data handling: By means of reference gene primer amplification, nucleated cell counts were estimated. TCRdb's copy holds only in-frame clones and misses some; the assay was immunoSEQ multiplex PCR. D and trimming were read from the DNA, whereas the V and J calls and clone size are those reported in that table. The sample shows fewer than 100,000 clones, 90% of them seen only once. Germline assignment: CDR1 SGDLS and CDR2 YYNGEE. The CDR3 spans 13 residues. V was cut by 1 base and J by 6 bases, with 10 bases left in between. The rearrangement joins TRBV9 to TRBJ1-2; D uncertain. The source is a woman older than 75 with acute or convalescent COVID-19. The sequenced material came from peripheral blood. Written as DNA, the CDR3 is TGTGCCAGCAGCGTATCCCCAGGCGATGGCTACACCTTC. Its protein product is CASSVSPGDGYTF.